This record looks at one T cell receptor beta chain sequence and its context. There is no known antigen for this receptor. Base qualities are not recorded, but no much larger clone differs from it by a single base. In total, approximately 610 healthy bone marrow donors made up the cohort. All cohort members were sampled while nominally healthy, although unrecorded immune exposures were likely present. The donor was CMV seronegative and belonged to the group of several hundred seronegative cohort members. A peripheral blood sample was provided by each donor, and peripheral blood mononuclear cells were used for TCR beta sequencing. Genomic DNA was extracted from the blood cell samples with the Qiagen DNeasy Blood Extraction Kit. The germline V gene (reference sequence) supplies CDR1 SGHAT and CDR2 FQDESV. From the cysteine through the phenylalanine, the CDR3 covers 13 amino acids. Of all the DNA, just the CDR3 is kept, 39 bases in frame from base 1. V drops 3 bases and J drops 8 bases, leaving 13 bases in between.

Library creation used the immunoSEQ multiplex PCR assay. For the multiplex PCR, a mixture combining 60 forward primers for TCR Vbeta segments and 13 reverse primers for TCR Jbeta segments was used. Amplification of the CDR3 region of rearranged TCR beta genes was performed with a multiplex PCR assay on genomic DNA. On the Illumina HiSeq System, the amplified TCR beta libraries were sequenced as 87-base-pair reads. The published analysis was carried out like this. Across the 666 repertoires, a later analysis counted roughly 77 million unique TCR beta chains, approximately 12 million of which were shared by at least two donors. Raw reads were error-corrected and collapsed into unique sequences by a nearest-neighbor algorithm in which closely related sequences were merged to remove PCR and sequencing errors. To assign V, D and J gene segments, CDR3 sequences were aligned to IMGT reference sequences. For a sequence to be retained, at least a six-nucleotide match to both a V gene segment and a J gene segment was required. A rearrangement was called productive if the CDR3 had no stop codons and remained in frame with V and J, and every other rearrangement was called non-productive. CDR3 was defined according to IMGT convention as the region running from the second conserved V-encoded cysteine to the conserved J-encoded phenylalanine. Sequences without an unambiguous match to a single V gene segment were excluded from the earlier analysis of several hundred of the donors. An earlier analysis of about 600 of the donors called V segments functional above 56.7% productive rearrangements and segregating when the between-donor standard deviation exceeded 5%. A statistical classification framework was built to diagnose cytomegalovirus status from the catalog of TCR beta chain sequences. V and J gene assignment, in a later analysis, came from comparing TCR nucleotide sequences with IMGT/GENE-DB human TR gene sequences. Using the TCRdist pipeline, a later analysis assigned CDR3 sequences along with most-parsimonious VDJ recombination scenarios. In a later analysis, every TCR beta chain was defined by the combination of its CDR3 amino acid sequence and its V-gene family, and reads without a unique V-gene family were dropped. As a way to deal with suspected cross-contamination and a sequencing artifact, a later analysis dropped 640 or so nucleotide sequences that were highly shared and had low generation probability. In a later analysis, a clonal expansion index was calculated for each public chain from normalized within-repertoire ranks of inferred template counts. In a later analysis, generation probabilities were computed with a VDJ recombination model fitted to out-of-frame rearrangements, and the resulting probabilities were checked against IGoR. A later analysis scored TCR-TCR, TCR-HLA and TCR-CMV co-occurrence with hypergeometric tests, applying a repertoire-size bias correction to TCR pairs. To estimate false discovery rates, a later analysis permuted the HLA or CMV assignments 20 times. In a later analysis, co-occurring TCRs were grouped using DBSCAN, with TCRdist sequence similarity added in when clustering inside HLA-allele-positive subsets. Co-occurrence clustering excluded repertoires with fewer than 30,000 or more than 120,000 public chains, plus five with anomalous nucleotide sharing. This immuneACCESS table, as held by TCRdb, lists in-frame sequences with V and J called but not all clones. Of the missing ones, under half trace to an unresolved V gene in checked studies; the others have no known cause. From that table come the V and J calls and clone size; the DNA was used to work out D and trimming. The sample has around 130,000 clones on record, roughly 79% of them singletons. Around 1.8% of the sample lies in the top ten.

This record comes from a study of cytomegalovirus exposure and HLA in healthy donors (dated by TCRdb to about 2017). The study in broad terms: In an earlier analysis of under 600 of the donors, less than 350 Gb of sequence data and 117 million unique TCR beta sequences from roughly 200 million T cells were reported. High-throughput TCR immunosequencing, statistical association of individual TCRs with disease status, and machine learning were combined to predict cytomegalovirus infection status. Of the 300 to 450 genotyped donors, approximately 82% fell in the genetic ancestry cluster associated with self-reported Caucasian donors. An early release covering around 630 HLA-typed donors comprised 250 to 350 gigabases of sequencing data and roughly 85 million unique TCR sequences. All discovery cohort repertoires had been generated using a single sequencing platform. Among 398 genotyped donors of the cohort, an average of approximately 240,000 unique TCR beta nucleotide sequences were sequenced per donor, roughly 18% of them non-productive. A later analysis re-analyzed previously published TCR beta repertoires from about 730 donors and added high-resolution HLA genotyping to study TCR occurrence patterns. In addition to the first cohort of 666 subjects, a separate validation cohort of 130 or so different subjects was used. HLA typing covered class I and class II loci at four-digit resolution. Alongside the repertoire data, information on donor age, sex, ethnicity and CMV serostatus was compiled. In a later genetic analysis, genome-wide SNP genotypes for about 55% of the roughly 700 donors were used, and that subset was treated as a discovery cohort. The T cell repertoires of some 700 subjects were profiled by immunosequencing and related to cytomegalovirus serostatus. The aim of the study was to test whether cataloging public T cell receptors could identify signatures of past pathogen exposure. Rather than using new phenotypic data, the later analysis identified candidate immune exposures from TCR beta sequences and from how often those sequences occurred across donors. Because of strong linkage in the cohort, a few DR-DQ haplotypes were treated as single units for association and clustering. In an earlier analysis of 500 to 650 of the donors, high-throughput TCR beta sequencing was used to judge whether each TCR beta V gene segment behaved as functional or pseudogenic. Typing coverage differed by locus: A, B, C, DRB1 and DQB1 were typed in about 629-640 donors, DQA1 in 500 to 550, DPA1 in 600 to 610, and DPB1 in around 490.

Findings and caveats that apply to the study as a whole: In this cohort, only TCR beta chains were sequenced, and detectable features were limited by the absence of alpha or paired-chain data. An earlier analysis of around 500 of the donors showed that most TCR beta V segments appeared in productive rearrangements either about 87% or about 30% of the time, which broadly matched IMGT annotations. In vitro tests confirmed that a few of the cytomegalovirus-associated TCR beta chains recognize cytomegalovirus antigens. The classifier was reported to diagnose cytomegalovirus status with high specificity and sensitivity in both the original and validation cohorts. According to the authors, the approach could potentially be generalized to other disease states and immunological phenotypes. Most TCR sequences were seen in very few donors, while some public TCRs were found in many individuals. Compared with the approximately 720-donor mean, donors in an Asian-associated ancestry cluster had fewer N-insertions in productive TCRs, according to a later genetic analysis. In a later analysis, the rate of TCR association differed among HLA loci, with DRB1 alleles having the most associated TCRs and HLA-C alleles having the fewest. A further reported finding was that TCR beta sequences accurately predicted the HLA-A and HLA-B alleles for most subjects in the first cohort. A cluster of highly shared sequence variants was judged likely to be a technical artifact of the sequencing pipeline. An association between a missense DCLRE1C variant and V-gene and J-gene trimming of TCR beta chains was found in a later genetic analysis and replicated in an independent cohort. A later analysis found that most CMV-associated TCR beta chains appeared HLA-restricted, with HLA associations seemingly driven largely by CMV exposure. A later analysis reported that several top co-occurrence clusters appeared linked to parvovirus B19, influenza, CMV and Epstein-Barr virus. A later analysis associated about 17,000 TCR beta sequences with specific HLA alleles at a false discovery rate of 0.05. HLA typing was unavailable for some donors at each locus, so association tests used only the typed subset. The presence/absence analyses assumed that sequencing depth was roughly uniform across donors, and that assumption may not be true. Correlated functional status among segregating V segments might reflect linkage disequilibrium, but an unknown experimental factor could not be ruled out. When HLA alleles, especially DR and DQ, strongly co-occurred, attributing TCR associations to individual alleles was difficult. For the cohort, immune exposure information was limited to CMV serostatus. Fewer than 20 rarely observed V segments, including chromosome 9 orphons, were excluded from the earlier analysis of some 590 of the donors because counts were too low. Some IMGT-functional V segments, including TRBV6-2 and TRBV6-3, could not be distinguished by the 87-base-pair reads and were therefore excluded. In a later analysis, HLA-associated TCR beta chains were found to be more clonally expanded and to have lower generation probabilities than equally common non-associated chains. A total of 150 or so TCR beta chains were listed by the study as associated with cytomegalovirus.

This clonotype originated in a woman in her forties in good health and CMV-seronegative. The material sequenced was PBMCs. This chain is built from TRBV11-1 and TRBJ1-2; TRBD1 is possibly the D segment (6 matching bases). The nucleotide sequence reads TGTGCCAGCAGCTTCGGTCAGGGACAAGGCTACACCTTC. The resulting protein is CASSFGQGQGYTF.